What follows are 2 T cell receptor beta chains derived from one specimen sequenced in a study of control samples from healthy donors and cancer patients. Sequenced by immunoSEQ multiplex PCR; TCRdb stores in-frame clones only, minus some. The sample has over 100,000 clones; 92% are singletons. The sequenced sample was blood. The source is a woman in her forties or fifties in good health.

V and J are TRBV7-9 and TRBJ2-5; TRBD1 is a possible D gene (5 bases). Trimming removed 5 bases from V and 1 base from J, with 14 bases in between. Germline CDR1 and CDR2: SEHNR and FQNEAQ (reference sequence). This CDR3 is built from 15 residues. CDR3 DNA: TGTGCCAGCAGCCTCCTTACAGGAGCCCAAGAGACCCAGTACTTC. Its protein product is CASSLLTGAQETQYF.

The chain joins TRBV18 to TRBJ1-1; D remains ambiguous. This CDR3 has 15 amino acids. Trimming stripped 2 bases from V and 1 base from J, with 11 bases between. Germline values: CDR1 KGHSH, CDR2 LQKENI. CDR3 sequence (DNA): TGTGCCAGCTCACCAATAAGGCAGCCGAACACTGAAGCTTTCTTT. Encoded protein: CASSPIRQPNTEAFF.